This T cell receptor (beta chain) was identified in a study of T cell responses to AZD1222 COVID-19 vaccine. V shed 10 bases and J 6 bases; nucleotides not matched to a gene: 3. Germline V CDR1 and CDR2: MDHEN, SYDVKM. The CDR3 is 10 residues long. Sequenced by immunoSEQ multiplex PCR; TCRdb stores in-frame clones only, minus some. The sample has around 100,000 clones; around 88% are singletons. The chain links TRBV28 to TRBJ2-7; 7 positions match TRBD1. Specimen: peripheral blood, collected 28 days after the second AZD1222 dose. The receptor was derived from an adult who received the AZD1222 COVID-19 vaccine. The DNA for the CDR3 is TGTGCCACCAGGGGGTCCGAGCAGTACTTC. Its protein product is CATRGSEQYF.